The rows below give T cell receptor beta chains drawn from one sample of a study of blood T cell repertoires in COVID-19. Here immunoSEQ multiplex PCR was the method, and the copy in TCRdb shows in-frame clones only, minus some. The table has 250,000 or so clones, around 86% seen once. The specimen sequenced was PBMCs or T cells enriched from blood (not recorded which). The source of these receptors is a woman aged 18-30 years who had recovered from COVID-19. CDR3s include the opening cysteine and the closing phenylalanine or tryptophan. Fields, in order: V gene, clone size, J gene, D gene, CDR3 DNA, CDR3 protein. The D gene is left open where the match is weak. Where a row states a size, it is once, few, many or the class of an expanded clone; other rows omit it.

v_call: TRBV19; clone_size: .; j_call: TRBJ2-1; d_call: TRBD2; cdr3_nt: TGTGCCAGTAGTATTGGGGTTGATAGCGGGGGCAATGAGCAGTTCTTC; cdr3_aa: CASSIGVDSGGNEQFF
v_call: TRBV3-1/TRBV3-2; clone_size: .; j_call: TRBJ2-7; d_call: .; cdr3_nt: TGTGCCAGCAGCCCACGGGACATTTACGAGCAGTACTTC; cdr3_aa: CASSPRDIYEQYF
v_call: TRBV19; clone_size: .; j_call: TRBJ1-5; d_call: .; cdr3_nt: TGTGCCAGTAGTATAAACAGGGAGAATCAGCCCCAGCATTTT; cdr3_aa: CASSINRENQPQHF
v_call: TRBV2; clone_size: once; j_call: TRBJ2-5; d_call: TRBD2; cdr3_nt: TGTGCCAGCATTCGGGAGGGCAGCTTACAAGAGACCCAGTACTTC; cdr3_aa: CASIREGSLQETQYF
v_call: TRBV27; clone_size: few; j_call: TRBJ2-5; d_call: TRBD2; cdr3_nt: TGTGCCAGCAGTTTATCTAGCGGGGGTTATCAGACCCAGTACTTC; cdr3_aa: CASSLSSGGYQTQYF
v_call: TRBV4-2; clone_size: .; j_call: TRBJ1-6; d_call: TRBD1; cdr3_nt: TGTGCCAGCAGCCAAGATACCGGGACAGGGGGATCACCCCTCCACTTT; cdr3_aa: CASSQDTGTGGSPLHF
v_call: TRBV9; clone_size: .; j_call: TRBJ2-1; d_call: TRBD2; cdr3_nt: TGTGCCAGCAGCCCTGGACTAGCGGGAGTCCCTGACAATGAGCAGTTCTTC; cdr3_aa: CASSPGLAGVPDNEQFF
v_call: TRBV6-5; clone_size: .; j_call: TRBJ2-7; d_call: TRBD1; cdr3_nt: TGTGCCAGCACCGCTGGACAGGGACCCACCTACGAGCAGTACTTC; cdr3_aa: CASTAGQGPTYEQYF
v_call: TRBV7-9; clone_size: .; j_call: TRBJ2-3; d_call: TRBD2; cdr3_nt: TGTGCCAGCAGCTTAGATGGACTAGCGGGGTTAACCACAGATACGCAGTATTTT; cdr3_aa: CASSLDGLAGLTTDTQYF
v_call: TRBV9; clone_size: once; j_call: TRBJ2-5; d_call: TRBD2; cdr3_nt: TGTGCCAGCAGCGTAGGACTAGCGGGAGGGGGTATGGAGACCCAGTACTTC; cdr3_aa: CASSVGLAGGGMETQYF
v_call: TRBV5-1; clone_size: .; j_call: TRBJ2-6; d_call: .; cdr3_nt: TGCGCCAGCAGCTTGGCCCCCCTGAGGGTTGGGGCCAACGTCCTGACTTTC; cdr3_aa: CASSLAPLRVGANVLTF
v_call: TRBV29-1; clone_size: .; j_call: TRBJ2-1; d_call: .; cdr3_nt: TGCAGCGTTGTGGAGGGGGGGGCTTACAATGAGCAGTTCTTC; cdr3_aa: CSVVEGGAYNEQFF
v_call: TRBV27; clone_size: .; j_call: TRBJ1-2; d_call: .; cdr3_nt: TGTGCCAGCAGTTCAGACAGGTCCGGGGCAGAAGGCTACACCTTC; cdr3_aa: CASSSDRSGAEGYTF
v_call: TRBV27; clone_size: .; j_call: TRBJ2-7; d_call: TRBD1; cdr3_nt: TGTGCCAGCAGTCCCCTGACAGGGCGCCTTACCTACGAGCAGTACTTC; cdr3_aa: CASSPLTGRLTYEQYF
v_call: TRBV5-4; clone_size: .; j_call: TRBJ2-2; d_call: TRBD1; cdr3_nt: TGTGCCAGCAGCTTGGTGTGGGAACCGGGACAGGGCGACACCGGGGAGCTGTTTTTT; cdr3_aa: CASSLVWEPGQGDTGELFF
v_call: TRBV6-6; clone_size: .; j_call: TRBJ1-5; d_call: TRBD1; cdr3_nt: TGTGCCAGCAGTTCCCCGGACAGGGGCGGGCAGCCCCAGCATTTT; cdr3_aa: CASSSPDRGGQPQHF
v_call: TRBV28; clone_size: .; j_call: TRBJ1-2; d_call: .; cdr3_nt: TGTGCCAGCCAAGAAAGGCCGGGACTACCATCTCGCTATGGCTACACCTTC; cdr3_aa: CASQERPGLPSRYGYTF
v_call: TRBV5-6; clone_size: .; j_call: TRBJ2-3; d_call: .; cdr3_nt: TGTGCCAGCAGCTTGTGGCTTGGAGTCACAGATACGCAGTATTTT; cdr3_aa: CASSLWLGVTDTQYF
v_call: TRBV6-1; clone_size: .; j_call: TRBJ1-3; d_call: .; cdr3_nt: TGTGCCAGCAGTTATACGGCTGGAAACACCATATATTTT; cdr3_aa: CASSYTAGNTIYF
v_call: TRBV11-3; clone_size: .; j_call: TRBJ2-7; d_call: TRBD1; cdr3_nt: TGTGCCAGCAGCCCAACCGGACAGGGTGGCTACGAGCAGTACTTC; cdr3_aa: CASSPTGQGGYEQYF
v_call: TRBV5-6; clone_size: once; j_call: TRBJ2-7; d_call: TRBD1; cdr3_nt: TGTGCCAGCAGCCCGGAGCCGGGACAGGGTTACGGGCAGTACTTC; cdr3_aa: CASSPEPGQGYGQYF
v_call: TRBV21-1; clone_size: .; j_call: TRBJ2-1; d_call: .; cdr3_nt: TGTGCCAGCAGCGCAAAAGCGGGGGAAACTAGCGGGAGGCCAACCTACAATGAGCAGTTCTTC; cdr3_aa: CASSAKAGETSGRPTYNEQFF
v_call: TRBV11-3; clone_size: .; j_call: TRBJ2-5; d_call: TRBD1; cdr3_nt: TGTGCCAGCAGCTTCGGGACAGCTAGCCAAGAGACCCAGTACTTC; cdr3_aa: CASSFGTASQETQYF
v_call: TRBV7-9; clone_size: .; j_call: TRBJ2-5; d_call: TRBD2; cdr3_nt: TGTGCCAGCAGCTTAGCGTTAATCCTAGCGGGAGGGTACGAGACCCAGTACTTC; cdr3_aa: CASSLALILAGGYETQYF
v_call: TRBV25-1; clone_size: .; j_call: TRBJ1-4; d_call: TRBD1; cdr3_nt: TGTGCCAGCAGTGATCCAGGGGGTGTTAATGAAAAACTGTTTTTT; cdr3_aa: CASSDPGGVNEKLFF
v_call: TRBV14; clone_size: .; j_call: TRBJ1-6; d_call: .; cdr3_nt: TGTGCCAGCAGCCACCAGGGTGGGTCACCCCTCCACTTT; cdr3_aa: CASSHQGGSPLHF
v_call: TRBV28; clone_size: .; j_call: TRBJ2-5; d_call: TRBD2; cdr3_nt: TGTGCCAGCAGTTTAGGAACGGGACTAGCGGGATTTCAGTACTTC; cdr3_aa: CASSLGTGLAGFQYF
v_call: TRBV5-4; clone_size: .; j_call: TRBJ2-2; d_call: .; cdr3_nt: TGTGCCAGCAGCTCTACAGGAGCCGGGGAGCTGTTTTTT; cdr3_aa: CASSSTGAGELFF
v_call: TRBV13; clone_size: .; j_call: TRBJ2-7; d_call: TRBD2; cdr3_nt: TGTGCCAGCAGCTTAGGGCGGGAGGGACGGTTCGAGCAGTACTTC; cdr3_aa: CASSLGREGRFEQYF
v_call: TRBV9; clone_size: .; j_call: TRBJ2-5; d_call: TRBD2; cdr3_nt: TGTGCCAGCAGCGCCAGGACTAGCGGAATGGAGACCCAGTACTTC; cdr3_aa: CASSARTSGMETQYF
v_call: TRBV4-1; clone_size: .; j_call: TRBJ2-1; d_call: TRBD2; cdr3_nt: TGCGCCAGCAGCCAATTTCTTTCTAGACTAGCGGGGAGAAACAATGAGCAGTTCTTC; cdr3_aa: CASSQFLSRLAGRNNEQFF
v_call: TRBV9; clone_size: .; j_call: TRBJ2-1; d_call: .; cdr3_nt: TGTGCCAGCAGCGTAGGAAATAGCGACCACCCTATGGGGAGCTCCTACAATGAGCAGTTCTTC; cdr3_aa: CASSVGNSDHPMGSSYNEQFF
v_call: TRBV24-1; clone_size: once; j_call: TRBJ1-5; d_call: .; cdr3_nt: TGTGCCACCAGTGCGGCAGGGCCCTGGCAGCCCCAGCATTTT; cdr3_aa: CATSAAGPWQPQHF
v_call: TRBV7-9; clone_size: few; j_call: TRBJ2-1; d_call: TRBD2; cdr3_nt: TGTGCCAGCAGCATGGCGGATGGGACGGGGGGGTACAATGAGCAGTTCTTC; cdr3_aa: CASSMADGTGGYNEQFF
v_call: TRBV20-1; clone_size: .; j_call: TRBJ1-5; d_call: .; cdr3_nt: TGCAGTGCTCTGAATCAGCCCCAGCATTTT; cdr3_aa: CSALNQPQHF
v_call: TRBV7-8; clone_size: .; j_call: TRBJ2-1; d_call: TRBD1; cdr3_nt: TGTGCCAGCAGCTCAATACAGGGGGATGAGCAGTTCTTC; cdr3_aa: CASSSIQGDEQFF
v_call: TRBV28; clone_size: .; j_call: TRBJ2-1; d_call: .; cdr3_nt: TGTGCCAGCAGCACTCGTCTAGCACCTGAGCAGTTCTTC; cdr3_aa: CASSTRLAPEQFF
v_call: TRBV5-1; clone_size: .; j_call: TRBJ2-5; d_call: TRBD2; cdr3_nt: TGCGCCAGCAGCTTCGGGGGGATCCAAGAGACCCAGTACTTC; cdr3_aa: CASSFGGIQETQYF
v_call: TRBV9; clone_size: .; j_call: TRBJ2-1; d_call: .; cdr3_nt: TGTGCCAGCAGCGTGAGAAGCGAACTAAACAATGAGCAGTTCTTC; cdr3_aa: CASSVRSELNNEQFF
v_call: TRBV25-1; clone_size: once; j_call: TRBJ1-1; d_call: .; cdr3_nt: TGTGCCAGCAGTCCCTCAGGGGCGAAGAACACTGAAGCTTTCTTT; cdr3_aa: CASSPSGAKNTEAFF
v_call: TRBV7-9; clone_size: .; j_call: TRBJ1-6; d_call: .; cdr3_nt: TGTGCCAGCAGCTTAGGACAGAGCGTTAATTCACCCCTCCACTTT; cdr3_aa: CASSLGQSVNSPLHF
v_call: TRBV5-1; clone_size: .; j_call: TRBJ2-5; d_call: .; cdr3_nt: TGCGCCAGCAGCTTGACCGGATCTGGCGTTTGGAGAACCCAGTACTTC; cdr3_aa: CASSLTGSGVWRTQYF
v_call: TRBV27; clone_size: .; j_call: TRBJ2-2; d_call: TRBD2; cdr3_nt: TGTGCCAGCAAGATAAGGGAGGGCCCCCCCGGGGAGCTGTTTTTT; cdr3_aa: CASKIREGPPGELFF
v_call: TRBV29-1; clone_size: .; j_call: TRBJ2-3; d_call: TRBD2; cdr3_nt: TGCAGCGTTGAAGATGGCCTAGCGGGGAGGGCAGATACGCAGTATTTT; cdr3_aa: CSVEDGLAGRADTQYF
v_call: TRBV6-2/TRBV6-3; clone_size: .; j_call: TRBJ2-5; d_call: TRBD1; cdr3_nt: TGTGCCAGCAGCCGCAGAATCTTGGGACAGGGGGCCGGTGAGACCCAGTACTTC; cdr3_aa: CASSRRILGQGAGETQYF